The 9 T cell receptor beta chains below come from one sample, sequenced in a study of blood T cell repertoires in COVID-19 (dated by TCRdb to 2019 to 2021). Library method: the immunoSEQ multiplex PCR assay. TCRdb mirrors the immuneACCESS table, restricted to in-frame sequences. Some clones are absent from its copies; in checked studies, under half trace to an unresolved V gene, and the reason for the others is unknown. The sample table holds 85,000 to 90,000 clones, of which 85% to 90% were seen once. The top ten clones comprise around 1.1% of the sample. The sample consisted of peripheral blood. The receptors derive from a human donor in a cohort sampled during active COVID-19.

This chain links TRBV2 with TRBJ2-2; 8 bases line up with TRBD1. With V trimmed by 6 bases and J by 3 bases, 9 bases remained unmatched. This CDR3 is built from 16 residues. Germline V CDR1 and CDR2: SNHLY, FYNNEI. CDR3 coding DNA: TGTGCCAGCAGAGCGCCGACAGGGGTGGACACCGGGGAGCTGTTTTTT. Protein product: CASRAPTGVDTGELFF.

This clone is a singleton in its sample. The chain uses TRBV25-1 and TRBJ1-1, with 7 nucleotides matching TRBD1. The germline V gene has CDR1 MGHDK and CDR2 SYGVNS. CDR3 length: 14 residues. V lost 0 bases to trimming and J lost 4 bases; unmatched junction nucleotides: 2. For the CDR3, the DNA is TGTGCCAGCAGTGAATATTCAGGGGGCACTGAAGCTTTCTTT. It encodes CASSEYSGGTEAFF.

This chain uses TRBV3-1 (or the pseudogene TRBV3-2) with TRBJ2-1; a possible D gene is TRBD1 (5 bases). The CDR3 extends over 15 amino acids. Germline CDR1 is LGHDT and CDR2 is YNNKEL (reference sequence). V lost 7 bases, J lost 4 bases, and 17 bases lay in between. CDR3 loop: CASMPSWTPYNEQFF. The CDR3 DNA reads TGTGCCAGCATGCCCTCCTGGACACCTTACAATGAGCAGTTCTTC.

The chain combines TRBV5-1 with TRBJ2-1; D remains unclear. The V end was cut by 1 base, the J end by 0 bases, with 8 bases between. Germline assignment: CDR1 SGHRS and CDR2 YFSETQ. This CDR3 region has 15 residues. In DNA form, the CDR3 reads TGCGCCAGCAGCTTGCTGGAGAGCTCCTACAATGAGCAGTTCTTC. Protein: CASSLLESSYNEQFF.

The chain has TRBV18 and TRBJ1-1, with D possibly TRBD1 on 5 matching bases. Per the germline V gene, CDR1 is KGHSH and CDR2 is LQKENI. The CDR3 loop spans 14 amino acids. V shed 2 bases and J shed 1 base, with 8 bases lying between them. The CDR3, as DNA: TGTGCCAGCTCACCAAACGGGGGGAACACTGAAGCTTTCTTT. This translates into CASSPNGGNTEAFF.

The genes are TRBV5-4 and TRBJ2-1; D gene unclear. The CDR3 sequence is 15 residues long. V lost 4 bases, J lost 1 base, and 12 bases lay in between. Germline CDR1 reads SGHNT; CDR2 reads YYREEE (reference sequence). The CDR3 protein is CASSPDSLSYNEQFF. CDR3 nucleotide sequence: TGTGCCAGCAGCCCAGACTCCCTTTCCTACAATGAGCAGTTCTTC.

The rearrangement joins TRBV5-1 to TRBJ1-3; 8 bases map to TRBD1. CDR3 length: 14 residues. Per germline, CDR1 SGHRS and CDR2 YFSETQ. After removal of 2 bases from V and 4 bases from J, the junction contained 2 bases not matched to a gene. The CDR3 loop reads CASSFQGAGNTIYF. CDR3 DNA sequence: TGCGCCAGCAGCTTTCAGGGGGCGGGAAACACCATATATTTT.

The chain carries TRBV29-1 and TRBJ1-2, with D unclear. The CDR3 runs 13 residues. V shed 4 bases and J shed 1 base, with 10 bases lying between them. Germline values: CDR1 SQVTM, CDR2 ANQGSEA. The CDR3 is CSVGGALNYGYTF. In DNA form, the CDR3 reads TGCAGCGTTGGGGGAGCCCTTAACTATGGCTACACCTTC.

This clone came up once. V and J are TRBV6-6 and TRBJ1-1, with D possibly TRBD1 on 5 matching bases. V lost 6 bases, J lost 1 base, and 9 bases lay in between. The CDR3 covers 13 residues. Germline V CDR1 and CDR2: MNHNY, SVGAGI (reference sequence). The CDR3 bases are TGTGCCAGCAGCCAGGACACGAACACTGAAGCTTTCTTT. It yields the protein CASSQDTNTEAFF.